This record covers a single T cell receptor beta chain. These data belong to a study of blood T cell repertoires in COVID-19. For the study at large: Whether acute or convalescent, the COVID-19 samples came from the United States, Italy and Spain.

V shed 1 base and J 4 bases; nucleotides not matched to a gene: 10. The CDR3 is 17 residues long. CDR1 is WSHSY and CDR2 is SAAADI in the germline V gene. Methods used by the authors: Amplification from reference gene primers served as the basis for estimated nucleated cell counts. Method: immunoSEQ multiplex PCR; TCRdb's copy keeps in-frame clones and lacks some. V and J calls and clone size are those listed in that table; D and trimming were worked out from the DNA. The sample consists of about 210,000 clones, roughly four fifths of them appearing once. In Seattle, patients joined the study during active infection and were tracked longitudinally.

The sequence was obtained from a woman between 65 and 79 years old with COVID-19, enrolled during active disease. The chain links TRBV10-2 to TRBJ2-7; TRBD1 agrees at 10 bases. The source material was peripheral blood. The CDR3 nucleotides read TGCGCCAGCAGTGAGTTTGGGGTAGGGACAGGGGAATACGAGCAGTACTTC. It yields the protein CASSEFGVGTGEYEQYF.